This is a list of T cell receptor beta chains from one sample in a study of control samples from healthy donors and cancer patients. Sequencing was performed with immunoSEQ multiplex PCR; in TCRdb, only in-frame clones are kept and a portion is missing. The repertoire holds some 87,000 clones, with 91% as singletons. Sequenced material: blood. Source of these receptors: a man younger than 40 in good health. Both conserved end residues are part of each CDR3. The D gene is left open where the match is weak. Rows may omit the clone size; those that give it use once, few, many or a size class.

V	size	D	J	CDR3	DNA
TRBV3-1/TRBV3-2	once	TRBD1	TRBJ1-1	CASSRDRVTEAFF	TGTGCCAGCAGCCGGGACAGGGTAACTGAAGCTTTCTTT
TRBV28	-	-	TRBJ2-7	CASSKTGTRGNF	TGTGCCAGCAGCAAGACGGGAACCCGGGGGAACTTC
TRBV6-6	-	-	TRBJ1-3	CASTAGGDVSGNTIYF	TGTGCCAGCACCGCCGGCGGCGACGTCTCTGGAAACACCATATATTTT
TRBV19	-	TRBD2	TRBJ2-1	CASSIDGTSGGTYNEQFF	TGTGCCAGTAGTATAGATGGGACTAGCGGGGGTACCTACAATGAGCAGTTCTTC
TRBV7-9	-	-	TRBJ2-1	CASSSTSGVYNEQFF	TGTGCCAGCAGCTCTACTTCGGGAGTTTACAATGAGCAGTTCTTC
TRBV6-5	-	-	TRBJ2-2	CASRDINTGELFF	TGTGCCAGCCGGGACATCAACACCGGGGAGCTGTTTTTT
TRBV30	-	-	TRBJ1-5	CAWSLGGNQPQHF	TGTGCCTGGAGTTTGGGAGGCAATCAGCCCCAGCATTTT
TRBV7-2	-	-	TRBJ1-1	CASSLVFSWNTEAFF	TGTGCCAGCAGCTTAGTTTTCAGTTGGAACACTGAAGCTTTCTTT
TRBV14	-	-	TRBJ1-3	CASSQERRGRNTIYF	TGTGCCAGCAGCCAAGAGAGGCGTGGGAGAAACACCATATATTTT
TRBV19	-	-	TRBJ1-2	CASSTTGRSYGYTF	TGTGCCAGTAGTACCACCGGGAGATCCTATGGCTACACCTTC
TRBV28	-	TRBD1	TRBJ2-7	CASSYRDRVYEQYF	TGTGCCAGCAGTTACCGGGACAGGGTCTACGAGCAGTACTTC
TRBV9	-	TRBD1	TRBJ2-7	CASSVGQGRAYEQYF	TGTGCCAGCAGCGTCGGACAGGGCAGGGCTTACGAGCAGTACTTC
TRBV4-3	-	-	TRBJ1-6	CASSQVPRTAGSSYNSPLHF	TGCGCCAGCAGCCAAGTACCTAGGACAGCCGGAAGCTCCTATAATTCACCCCTCCACTTT
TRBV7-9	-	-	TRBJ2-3	CASSPSVGGDTDTQYF	TGTGCCAGCAGCCCCTCCGTAGGCGGGGACACAGATACGCAGTATTTT
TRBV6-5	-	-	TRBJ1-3	CASSYSAFSGNTIYF	TGTGCCAGCAGTTACTCGGCGTTCTCTGGAAACACCATATATTTT
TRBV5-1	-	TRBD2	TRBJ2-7	CASSQGLAGTYEQYF	TGCGCCAGCAGCCAGGGACTAGCGGGAACCTACGAGCAGTACTTC
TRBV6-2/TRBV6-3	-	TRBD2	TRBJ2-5	CASSPNGLAGVRETQYF	TGTGCCAGCAGCCCCAACGGACTAGCGGGGGTGCGAGAGACCCAGTACTTC
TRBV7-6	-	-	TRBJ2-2	CASSLAPGGNTGELFF	TGTGCCAGCAGCTTAGCCCCCGGGGGAAACACCGGGGAGCTGTTTTTT
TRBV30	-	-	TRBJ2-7	CAWSVQGPKYF	TGTGCCTGGAGTGTACAGGGCCCTAAGTACTTC
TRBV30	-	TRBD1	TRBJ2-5	CAGDSFIETQYF	TGTGCCGGGGACAGCTTCATCGAGACCCAGTACTTC
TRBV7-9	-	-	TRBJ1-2	CASSLESYGYTF	TGTGCCAGCAGCTTAGAGAGCTATGGCTACACCTTC
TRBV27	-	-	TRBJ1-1	CASSVPGATEAFF	TGTGCCAGCAGTGTCCCAGGGGCCACTGAAGCTTTCTTT
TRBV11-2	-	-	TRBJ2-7	CASSLGASSYEQYF	TGTGCCAGCAGCTTAGGGGCTAGCTCCTACGAGCAGTACTTC
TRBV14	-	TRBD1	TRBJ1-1	CASTLQGGWNTEAFF	TGTGCCAGCACCCTCCAGGGGGGTTGGAACACTGAAGCTTTCTTT
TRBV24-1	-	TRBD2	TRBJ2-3	CATSDPSGRSGDTQYF	TGTGCCACCAGTGACCCTAGCGGGAGGTCGGGAGATACGCAGTATTTT
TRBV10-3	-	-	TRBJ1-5	CAISESVTYSNQPQHF	TGTGCCATCAGTGAGTCGGTGACCTATAGCAATCAGCCCCAGCATTTT
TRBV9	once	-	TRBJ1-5	CASSDGAVGQPQHF	TGTGCCAGCAGCGACGGGGCAGTTGGGCAGCCCCAGCATTTT
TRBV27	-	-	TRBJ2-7	CASSSAGQSYEQYF	TGTGCCAGCAGTTCAGCGGGACAGTCTTACGAGCAGTACTTC
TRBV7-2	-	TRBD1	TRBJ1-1	CASSLAPETGRTEAFF	TGTGCCAGCAGCTTAGCGCCAGAGACAGGGCGGACTGAAGCTTTCTTT
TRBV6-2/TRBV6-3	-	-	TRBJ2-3	CASSTLGFISTDTQYF	TGTGCCAGCAGTACTCTAGGGTTCATTAGCACAGATACGCAGTATTTT
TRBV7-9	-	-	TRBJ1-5	CASSNRMLFNQPQHF	TGTGCCAGCAGCAACAGGATGCTTTTCAATCAGCCCCAGCATTTT